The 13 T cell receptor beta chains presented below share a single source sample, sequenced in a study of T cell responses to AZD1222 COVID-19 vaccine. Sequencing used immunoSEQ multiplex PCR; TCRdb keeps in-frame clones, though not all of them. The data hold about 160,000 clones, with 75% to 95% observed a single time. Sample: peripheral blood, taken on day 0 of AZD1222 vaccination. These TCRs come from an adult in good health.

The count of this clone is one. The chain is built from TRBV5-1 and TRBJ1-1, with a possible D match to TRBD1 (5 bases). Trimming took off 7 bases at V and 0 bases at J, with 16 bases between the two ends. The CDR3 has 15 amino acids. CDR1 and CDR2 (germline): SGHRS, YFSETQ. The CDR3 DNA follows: TGCGCCAGCTCTGTCGAGGGGAGTTTGAACACTGAAGCTTTCTTT. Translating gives CASSVEGSLNTEAFF. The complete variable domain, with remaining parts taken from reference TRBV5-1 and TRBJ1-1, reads KAGVTQTPRYLIKTRGQQVTLSCSPISGHRSVSWYQQTPGQGLQFLFEYFSETQRNKGNFPGRFSGRQFSNSRSEMNVSTLELGDSALYLCASSVEGSLNTEAFFGQGTRLTVV.

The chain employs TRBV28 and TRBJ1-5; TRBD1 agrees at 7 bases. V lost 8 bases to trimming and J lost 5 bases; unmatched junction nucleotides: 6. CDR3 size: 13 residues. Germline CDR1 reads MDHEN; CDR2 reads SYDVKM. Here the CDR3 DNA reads TGTGCCAGCTCGAACAGGGGTGATCAGCCCCAGCATTTT. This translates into CASSNRGDQPQHF.

CDR3 sequence (DNA): TGTGCCAGCACTCGAACAGGTAGCACAGATACGCAGTATTTT. Protein sequence: CASTRTGSTDTQYF. The rearrangement links TRBV28 to TRBJ2-3, with D possibly matching TRBD1 (5 bases). V lost 7 bases and J 0 bases, leaving 11 bases between the germline ends. Germline V gene lookup returns CDR1 MDHEN and CDR2 SYDVKM. The CDR3 totals 14 residues.

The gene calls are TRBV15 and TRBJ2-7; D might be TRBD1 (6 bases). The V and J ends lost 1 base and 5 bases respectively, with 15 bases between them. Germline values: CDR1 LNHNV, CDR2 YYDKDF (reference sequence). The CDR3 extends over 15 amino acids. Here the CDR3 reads CATSRAPQGLNEQYF. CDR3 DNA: TGTGCCACCAGCAGAGCCCCACAGGGCTTGAACGAGCAGTACTTC.

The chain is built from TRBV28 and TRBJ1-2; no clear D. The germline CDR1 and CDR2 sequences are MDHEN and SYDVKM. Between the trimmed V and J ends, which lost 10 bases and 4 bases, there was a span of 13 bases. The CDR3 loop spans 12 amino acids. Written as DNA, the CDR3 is TGTGCCACCCTCAGCGGGTTCTATGGCTACACCTTC. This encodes CATLSGFYGYTF.

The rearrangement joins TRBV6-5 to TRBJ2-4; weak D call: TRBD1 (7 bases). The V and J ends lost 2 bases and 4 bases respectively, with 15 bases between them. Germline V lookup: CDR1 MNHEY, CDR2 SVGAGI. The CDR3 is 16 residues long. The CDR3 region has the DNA TGTGCCAGCAGTTACGCCGGGCAGGGGGGTAAAAACATTCAGTACTTC. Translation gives CASSYAGQGGKNIQYF.

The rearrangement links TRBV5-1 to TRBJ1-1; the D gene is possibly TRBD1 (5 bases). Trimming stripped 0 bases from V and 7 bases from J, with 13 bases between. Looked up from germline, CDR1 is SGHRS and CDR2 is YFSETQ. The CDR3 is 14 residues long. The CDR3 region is CASSLGRGTLEAFF. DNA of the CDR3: TGCGCCAGCAGCTTGGGGCGGGGGACCCTTGAAGCTTTCTTT.

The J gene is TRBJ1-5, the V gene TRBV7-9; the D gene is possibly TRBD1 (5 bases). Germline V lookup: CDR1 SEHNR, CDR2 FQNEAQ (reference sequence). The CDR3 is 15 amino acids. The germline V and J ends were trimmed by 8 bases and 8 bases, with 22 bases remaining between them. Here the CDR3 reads CASGRGNKDVEPQHF. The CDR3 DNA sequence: TGTGCCAGCGGGAGGGGTAATAAGGATGTTGAGCCCCAGCATTTT.

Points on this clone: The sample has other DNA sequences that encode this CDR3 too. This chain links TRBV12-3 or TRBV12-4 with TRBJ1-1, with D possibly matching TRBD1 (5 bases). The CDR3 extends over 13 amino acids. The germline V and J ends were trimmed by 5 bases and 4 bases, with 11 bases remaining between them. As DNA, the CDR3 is TGTGCCAGCAGTCCCCGGGGGGGCACTGAAGCTTTCTTT. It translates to CASSPRGGTEAFF.

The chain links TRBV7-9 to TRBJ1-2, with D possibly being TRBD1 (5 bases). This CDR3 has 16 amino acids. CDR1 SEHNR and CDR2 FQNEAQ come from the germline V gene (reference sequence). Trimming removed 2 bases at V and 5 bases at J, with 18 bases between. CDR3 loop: CASSLSFGRTSYGYTF. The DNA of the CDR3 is TGTGCCAGCAGCTTAAGTTTTGGCAGGACATCTTATGGCTACACCTTC.

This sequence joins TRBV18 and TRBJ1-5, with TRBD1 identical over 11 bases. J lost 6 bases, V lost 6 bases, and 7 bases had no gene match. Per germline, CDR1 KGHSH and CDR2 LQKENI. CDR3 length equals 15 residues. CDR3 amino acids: CASSRTGGSAQPQHF. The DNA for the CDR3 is TGTGCCAGCTCCCGGACAGGGGGCTCTGCTCAGCCCCAGCATTTT.

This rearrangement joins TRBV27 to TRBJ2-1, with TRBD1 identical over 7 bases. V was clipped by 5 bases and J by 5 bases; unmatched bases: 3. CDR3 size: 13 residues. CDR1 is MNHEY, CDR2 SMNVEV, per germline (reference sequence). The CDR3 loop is CASSGQVNNEQFF. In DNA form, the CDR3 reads TGTGCCAGCAGTGGACAGGTGAACAATGAGCAGTTCTTC.

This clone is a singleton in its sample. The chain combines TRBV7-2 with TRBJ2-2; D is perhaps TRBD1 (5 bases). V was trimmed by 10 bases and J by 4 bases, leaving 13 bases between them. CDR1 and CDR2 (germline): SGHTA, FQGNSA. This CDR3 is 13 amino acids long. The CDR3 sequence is CATRRGSTGELFF. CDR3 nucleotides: TGTGCCACCCGAAGGGGCAGCACCGGGGAGCTGTTTTTT. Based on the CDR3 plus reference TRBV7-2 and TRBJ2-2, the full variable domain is GAGVSQSPSNKVTEKGKDVELRCDPISGHTALYWYRQSLGQGLEFLIYFQGNSAPDKSGLPSDRFSAERTGGSVSTLTIQRTQQEDSAVYLCATRRGSTGELFFGEGSRLTVL.